This TCR beta chain is from a study of blood T cell repertoires in COVID-19. In the study's own analysis: Estimation of nucleated cell counts relied on the amplification of reference gene primers. Assay used: immunoSEQ multiplex PCR; TCRdb lists only in-frame clones, some missing. The D gene and trimming were derived from the DNA, and the V and J assignments and clone size from that table. This sample yields roughly 87,000 clones, of which about 80% are seen a single time; about 2% belongs to the top ten. Sequenced material: peripheral blood. The sequence came from a woman aged 70 to 79 with acute or convalescent COVID-19.

Here the CDR3 reads CASSFNGEVTDTQYF. CDR3 DNA sequence: TGTGCCAGCAGTTTCAACGGGGAGGTCACAGATACGCAGTATTTT. The chain carries TRBV28 and TRBJ2-3, with D perhaps matching TRBD2 (6 bases). Trimming stripped 3 bases from V and 2 bases from J, with 12 bases between. CDR1 is MDHEN and CDR2 is SYDVKM in the germline V gene. The CDR3 is 15 amino acids.